This record looks at one T cell receptor beta chain sequence and its context. Its matching antigen is unknown. Sequenced by immunoSEQ multiplex PCR; TCRdb stores in-frame clones only, minus some. The sample includes some 150,000 clones, approximately 88% seen only once; the top ten take 2.5% to 3.5%. This specimen comes from a study of T cell responses to AZD1222 COVID-19 vaccine. The study's findings and limits: Nearly half of spike-specific TCRs reportedly target unmutated variant regions.

Germline trimming cut 2 bases from V and 6 bases from J; bases unmatched to any gene: 4. The CDR3 totals 15 residues. Germline loops: CDR1 MNHEY, CDR2 SVGAGI. The sample here was peripheral blood, taken on day 0 of AZD1222 vaccination. The chain uses TRBV6-5 and TRBJ2-2, with 9 bases that match TRBD2. This TCR came from an adult in good health. The DNA for the CDR3 is TGTGCCAGCAGTTACGCGGGAGGGTCCGCCGGGGAGCTGTTTTTT. Translation gives CASSYAGGSAGELFF.